The present T cell receptor (beta chain) was sequenced within a study of identical twins. TCRdb fed the 5' RACE reads into MiXCR, producing one record per CDR3 protein. This table has hundreds of thousands of distinct CDR3 sequences, about 18% appearing once. These data also formed part of another study, on T cells expressing NK-cell markers. That work adds: In sorted CD3+CD56+NKG2C+, CD3+CD56+NKG2C- and CD3+CD56-NKG2C+ T cells, TCR beta repertoires were obtained. Several donors likewise had their CD3+CD56-NKG2C+ fraction led by these clonotypes.

Sequenced sample: PBMCs. This clonotype originated in a woman aged 18-29 years in good health.

The CDR3 region has the DNA TGTGCCAGCAGCCCGGGGACCCCCCTAGTGGATACGCAGTATTTT. As protein: CASSPGTPLVDTQYF. The J gene is TRBJ2-3, the V gene TRBV7-2; D may match TRBD1 or TRBD2 (5 bases each). V dropped 5 bases and J dropped 6 bases, with 18 bases sitting between them. CDR3 size: 15 residues. CDR1 and CDR2 (germline): SGHTA, FQGNSA.